This TCR beta chain was recorded in a study of cytomegalovirus exposure and HLA in healthy donors. On the study more broadly: Within the Caucasian-associated ancestry cluster were 81% of the approximately 400 genotyped donors. General observations from the study: Usually a TCR sequence was rare, but some public TCRs were found in many donors. Accounts indicate the classifier identified cytomegalovirus status with strong specificity and sensitivity.

The V end was cut by 5 bases, the J end by 9 bases, with 14 bases between. The CDR3 length is 13 residues. Looked up from germline, CDR1 is SEHNR and CDR2 is FQNEAQ (reference sequence). With regard to this clone: Antigen specificity is unknown.

Primers: 60 Vbeta forward and 13 Jbeta reverse. TCRdb keeps only in-frame clones here, not all; method: immunoSEQ multiplex PCR. The sample holds 90,000 to 120,000 clones, 60% to 80% seen once. This receptor was identified in a man aged 45-65 years in good health and CMV-seropositive. What was sequenced was PBMCs. V gene TRBV7-9 combines with J gene TRBJ2-1; no clear D. CDR3 DNA sequence: TGTGCCAGCAGCCCCATCTCGTCCGGTGAGCAGTTCTTC. It yields the protein CASSPISSGEQFF.